This T cell receptor (beta chain) was identified in a study of T cell repertoires in cytomegalovirus infection. On the study more broadly: Public TCR beta signatures provided an indication of both CMV infection and a matching HLA type.

This clonotype was counted between two and nine times. The antigen is undetermined. Study-wide points: Ex vivo responses were dominated by HLA-C-restricted CMV-specific TCR beta clonotypes. Based on cumulative public TCR beta family frequency, carriers of CMV plus the relevant HLA were identified.

The V and J ends lost 5 bases and 0 bases respectively, with 16 bases between them. CDR3 length: 16 residues. TCRdb called the reads again in MiXCR, with one record for every CDR3 protein. This sample has around 450,000 distinct CDR3 sequences, with about 11% found just once. The J gene is TRBJ1-1, the V gene TRBV12-3 or TRBV12-4, with a tentative D call TRBD1 (5 bases). Sequencing used PBMCs. The TCR originated in a human donor in good health (CMV status not recorded). Some clones in this sample may be carry-over from other donors' samples. Here the CDR3 reads CASSRGGESVNTEAFF. The DNA of the CDR3 is TGTGCCAGCAGTCGGGGGGGGGAGTCCGTGAACACTGAAGCTTTCTTT.